This TCR beta chain was retrieved from a study of T cells after yellow fever vaccination. One entry per CDR3 protein results from TCRdb running MiXCR on the 5' RACE reads. This sample has under 70,000 distinct CDR3 sequences, with more than 5.5% found just once. CDR3 size: 12 residues. Trimming took 1 base from V and 5 from J, leaving 3 bases between them. Germline CDR1 and CDR2: KGHDR and SFDVKD. This clonotype was recorded a few times. The V call is TRBV24-1, the J call TRBJ2-3; D ambiguous. This sample comprised CD8+ T cells sorted from PBMCs, obtained on the day of the first yellow fever vaccination. The clonotype originates from a man aged 18 to 35 who received the YFV17D yellow fever vaccine. The CDR3 region is CATSDLVDTQYF. The CDR3 DNA is TGTGCCACCAGTGATTTAGTAGATACGCAGTATTTT.